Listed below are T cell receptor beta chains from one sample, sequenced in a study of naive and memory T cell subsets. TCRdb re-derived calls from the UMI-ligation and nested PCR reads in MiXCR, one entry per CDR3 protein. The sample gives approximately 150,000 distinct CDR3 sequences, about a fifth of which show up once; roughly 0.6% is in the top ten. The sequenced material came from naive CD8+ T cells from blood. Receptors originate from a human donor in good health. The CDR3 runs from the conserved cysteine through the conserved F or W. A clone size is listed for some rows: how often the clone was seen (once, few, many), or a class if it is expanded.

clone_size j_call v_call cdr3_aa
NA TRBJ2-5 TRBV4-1 CASSQIAGRGETQYF
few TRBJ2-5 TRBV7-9 CASSDPKETQYF
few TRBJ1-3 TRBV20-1 CSARGDSGNTIYF
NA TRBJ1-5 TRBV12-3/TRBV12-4 CASSVDRYQPQHF
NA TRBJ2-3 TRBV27 CASMSGSVDTQYF
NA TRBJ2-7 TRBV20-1 CSAPSGTSLYEQYF
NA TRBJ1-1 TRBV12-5 CASGLAGTEAFF
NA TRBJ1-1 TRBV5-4 CASSLGTVNTEAFF
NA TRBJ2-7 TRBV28 CASSRGWEQYF
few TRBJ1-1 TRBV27 CASSLAGGAEAFF
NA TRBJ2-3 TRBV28 CASSSRLAGWGDTQYF